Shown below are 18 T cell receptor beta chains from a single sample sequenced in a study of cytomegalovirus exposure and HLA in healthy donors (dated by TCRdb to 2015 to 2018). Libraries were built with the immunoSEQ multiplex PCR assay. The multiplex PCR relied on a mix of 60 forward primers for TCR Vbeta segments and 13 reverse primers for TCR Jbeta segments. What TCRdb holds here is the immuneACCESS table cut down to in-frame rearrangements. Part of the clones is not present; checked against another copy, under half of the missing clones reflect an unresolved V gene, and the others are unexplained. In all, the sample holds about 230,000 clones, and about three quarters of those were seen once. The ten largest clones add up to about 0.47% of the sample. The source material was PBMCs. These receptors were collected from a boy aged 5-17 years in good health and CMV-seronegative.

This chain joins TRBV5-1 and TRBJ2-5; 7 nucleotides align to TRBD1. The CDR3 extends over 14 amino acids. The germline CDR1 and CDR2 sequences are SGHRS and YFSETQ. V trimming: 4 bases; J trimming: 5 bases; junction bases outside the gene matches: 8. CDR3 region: CASSRGRGRETQYF. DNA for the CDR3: TGCGCCAGCAGCCGGGGTAGGGGGCGCGAGACCCAGTACTTC.

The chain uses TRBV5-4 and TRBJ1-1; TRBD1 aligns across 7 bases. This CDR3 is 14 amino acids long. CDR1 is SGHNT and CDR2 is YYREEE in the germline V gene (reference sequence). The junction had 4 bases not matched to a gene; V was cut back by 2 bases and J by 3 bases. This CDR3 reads CASSFGGGHTEAFF. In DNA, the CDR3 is TGTGCCAGCAGCTTTGGAGGGGGCCACACTGAAGCTTTCTTT.

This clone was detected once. CDR3 amino acids: CASSEGGTKNIQYF. The CDR3 coding sequence is TGTGCCAGCAGTGAAGGGGGCACCAAAAACATTCAGTACTTC. The chain has TRBV6-1 and TRBJ2-4; D perhaps matches TRBD1 (5 bases). Per germline, CDR1 MNHNS and CDR2 SASEGT. This CDR3 has 14 amino acids. Trimming removed 1 base at V and 2 bases at J, with 6 bases between.

CDR3 nucleotide sequence: TGCGCCAGCAGCTCGGAGGCCAGGCGCGGGACTGAAGCTTTCTTT. Translated, it gives CASSSEARRGTEAFF. The chain joins TRBV5-1 to TRBJ1-1; D unclear. Germline V gene lookup returns CDR1 SGHRS and CDR2 YFSETQ. V was shortened by 3 bases and J by 5 bases, with 17 bases between the two germline ends. The CDR3 has 15 residues.

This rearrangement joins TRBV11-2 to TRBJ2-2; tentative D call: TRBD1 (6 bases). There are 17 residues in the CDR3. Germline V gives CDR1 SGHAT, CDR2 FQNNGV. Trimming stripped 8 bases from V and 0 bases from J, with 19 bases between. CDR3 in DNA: TGTGCCAGCCAGAAAAACAGATGGACAGCGAACACCGGGGAGCTGTTTTTT. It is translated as CASQKNRWTANTGELFF.

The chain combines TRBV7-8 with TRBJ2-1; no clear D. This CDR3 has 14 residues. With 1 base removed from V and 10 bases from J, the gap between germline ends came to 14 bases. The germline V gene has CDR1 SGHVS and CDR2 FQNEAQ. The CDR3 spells CASSLVGKTWEQFF. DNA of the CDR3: TGTGCCAGCAGCTTAGTAGGCAAGACATGGGAGCAGTTCTTC.

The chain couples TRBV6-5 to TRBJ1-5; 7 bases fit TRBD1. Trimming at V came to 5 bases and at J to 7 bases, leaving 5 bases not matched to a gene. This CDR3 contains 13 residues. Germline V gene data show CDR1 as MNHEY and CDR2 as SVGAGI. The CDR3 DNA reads TGTGCCAGCAGTAGACAGGGAGGACAGCCCCAGCATTTT. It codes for CASSRQGGQPQHF.

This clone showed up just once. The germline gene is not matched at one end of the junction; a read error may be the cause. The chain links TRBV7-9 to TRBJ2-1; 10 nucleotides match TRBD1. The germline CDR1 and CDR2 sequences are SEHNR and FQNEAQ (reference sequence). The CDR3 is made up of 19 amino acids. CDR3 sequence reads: CSSSLPPGQGVIRGNEQFF. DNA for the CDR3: TGTTCCAGCAGCTTACCCCCCGGACAGGGGGTGATTCGTGGGAATGAGCAGTTCTTC.

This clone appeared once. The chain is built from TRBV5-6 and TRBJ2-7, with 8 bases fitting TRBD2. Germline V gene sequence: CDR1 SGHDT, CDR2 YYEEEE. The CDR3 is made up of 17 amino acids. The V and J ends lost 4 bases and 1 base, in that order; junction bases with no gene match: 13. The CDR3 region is CASSTSFQRGYSYEQYF. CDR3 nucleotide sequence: TGTGCCAGCAGCACCTCTTTTCAGCGGGGGTATTCCTACGAGCAGTACTTC.

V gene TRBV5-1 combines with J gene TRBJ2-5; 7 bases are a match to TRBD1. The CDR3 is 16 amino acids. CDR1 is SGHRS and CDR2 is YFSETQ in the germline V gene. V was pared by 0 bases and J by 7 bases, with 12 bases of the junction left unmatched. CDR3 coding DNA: TGCGCCAGCAGCTTGGATGTGGGACAGCTACAAAGGACCCAGTACTTC. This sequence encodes CASSLDVGQLQRTQYF.

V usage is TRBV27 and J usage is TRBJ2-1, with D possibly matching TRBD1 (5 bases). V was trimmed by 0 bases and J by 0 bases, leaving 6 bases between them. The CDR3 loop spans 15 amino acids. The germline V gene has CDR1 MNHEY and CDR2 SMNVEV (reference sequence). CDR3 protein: CASSLSRGSYNEQFF. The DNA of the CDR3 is TGTGCCAGCAGTTTATCAAGGGGCTCCTACAATGAGCAGTTCTTC.

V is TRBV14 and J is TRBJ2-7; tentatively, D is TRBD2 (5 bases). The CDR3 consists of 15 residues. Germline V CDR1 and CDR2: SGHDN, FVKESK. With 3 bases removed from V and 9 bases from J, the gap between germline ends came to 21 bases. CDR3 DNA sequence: TGTGCCAGCAGCCAGGGCGCGGGTCTCGCGCTTGGGCAGTACTTC. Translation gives CASSQGAGLALGQYF.

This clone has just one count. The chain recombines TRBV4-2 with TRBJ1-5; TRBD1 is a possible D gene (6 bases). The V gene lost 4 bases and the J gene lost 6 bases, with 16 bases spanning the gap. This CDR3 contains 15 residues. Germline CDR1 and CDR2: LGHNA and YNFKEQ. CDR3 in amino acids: CASSRLTGLSQPQHF. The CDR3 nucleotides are TGTGCCAGCAGCCGACTAACAGGGTTAAGTCAGCCCCAGCATTTT.

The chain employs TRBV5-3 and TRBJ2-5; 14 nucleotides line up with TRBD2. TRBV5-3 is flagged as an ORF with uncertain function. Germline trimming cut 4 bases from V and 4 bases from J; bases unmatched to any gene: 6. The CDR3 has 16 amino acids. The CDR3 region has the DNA TGTGCCAGAAGCAATGGACTAGCGGGAGGAAGAGAGACCCAGTACTTC. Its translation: CARSNGLAGGRETQYF.

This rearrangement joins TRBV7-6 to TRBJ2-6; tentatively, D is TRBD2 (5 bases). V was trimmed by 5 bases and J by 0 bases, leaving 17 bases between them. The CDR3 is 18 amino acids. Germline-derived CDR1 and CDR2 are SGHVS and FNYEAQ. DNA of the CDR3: TGTGCCAGCAGCCAAACTACCCTCCGGGACTCTGGGGCCAACGTCCTGACTTTC. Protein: CASSQTTLRDSGANVLTF. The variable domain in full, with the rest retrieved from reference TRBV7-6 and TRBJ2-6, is GAGVSQSPRYKVTKRGQDVALRCDPISGHVSLYWYRQALGQGPEFLTYFNYEAQQDKSGLPNDRFSAERPEGSISTLTIQRTEQRDSAMYRCASSQTTLRDSGANVLTFGAGSRLTVL.

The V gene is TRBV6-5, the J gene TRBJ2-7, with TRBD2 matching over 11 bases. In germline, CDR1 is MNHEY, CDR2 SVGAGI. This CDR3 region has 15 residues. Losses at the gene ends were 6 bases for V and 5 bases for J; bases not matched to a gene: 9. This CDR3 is CASSLTSGSSDEQYF. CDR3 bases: TGTGCCAGCAGCCTCACTAGCGGGAGTAGTGACGAGCAGTACTTC.

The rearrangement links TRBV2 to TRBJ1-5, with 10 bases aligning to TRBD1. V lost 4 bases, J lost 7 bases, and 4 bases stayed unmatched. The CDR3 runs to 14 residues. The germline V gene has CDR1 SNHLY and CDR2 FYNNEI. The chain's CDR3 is CASSGTGGRQPQHF. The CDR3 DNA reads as TGTGCCAGCAGTGGGACAGGGGGACGACAGCCCCAGCATTTT.

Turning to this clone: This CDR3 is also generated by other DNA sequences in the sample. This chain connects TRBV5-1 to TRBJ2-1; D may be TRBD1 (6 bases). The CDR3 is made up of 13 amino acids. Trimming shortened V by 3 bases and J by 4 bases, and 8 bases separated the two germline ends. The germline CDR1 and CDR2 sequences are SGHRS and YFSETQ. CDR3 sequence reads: CASSSTGYNEQFF. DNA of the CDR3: TGCGCCAGCAGCTCTACAGGGTACAATGAGCAGTTCTTC.